The T cell receptor (beta chain) under discussion was sequenced for a study of vaccination effects on CD4 cells after COVID-19. CDR1 and CDR2 from the germline V gene are WNHNN and SYGVQD (reference sequence). The CDR3 consists of 16 residues. The germline V and J ends were trimmed by 10 bases and 3 bases, with 21 bases remaining between them. In the ViraFEST assay, antigen-specific CD4+ clonotypes were identified by expansion after peptide-pool stimulation. Following culture for roughly 10 days, CD4+ T cells were isolated. Each participant was administered two doses of either the BNT162b2 or the mRNA-1273 vaccine. People in the vaccine group had not been infected with SARS-CoV-2 before, and their nucleocapsid antibodies were negative. Every well housed 1.5 million to 2 million PBMC, which grew in culture alongside around 10 IU/ml IL-2 and around 9.4 ug/ml peptides. Half the medium was replaced with IL-2 medium on days 3 and 7.

Clones were read by immunoSEQ multiplex PCR, and TCRdb kept only the in-frame ones, dropping some. The data contain about 32,000 clones, 55% to 75% of them seen just once; the ten biggest clones take up around 12%. A few counts support this clone. Its specificity is not known. The source of this sequence is a human donor who received a COVID-19 vaccine. The V gene is TRBV10-1, the J gene TRBJ2-2, with D possibly TRBD1 on 6 matching bases. The sample in question was CD4+ T cells from PBMCs cultured with HCoV-229E spike peptides, obtained after COVID-19 vaccination. The CDR3 region has the DNA TGCGCCACCTCACAGGGTTTGGGACGGGACACCGGGGAGCTGTTTTTT. Translated, it gives CATSQGLGRDTGELFF.